This entry features one TCR beta chain sequence. The sample originates from a study of blood T cells in healthy people across ages. The V and J ends lost 6 bases and 0 bases respectively, with 8 bases between them. Germline CDR1 is MGHRA and CDR2 is YSYEKL. The CDR3 length is 14 residues. A second about 6 to 12 cycle PCR used barcoded and J-beta primers. Template switching added a 12-random-nucleotide identifier to every cDNA molecule. The study obtained at least 2.5 million CDR3-containing paired-end reads from every sample. One entry per CDR3 protein, called by TCRdb with MiXCR from the 5' RACE reads. Among 1,300,000 or so distinct CDR3 sequences listed, 59% were seen once.

This sequence joins TRBV4-1 and TRBJ2-2; D is possibly TRBD2 (5 bases). The TCR comes from a man aged 18 to 35 in good health. Sequenced sample: blood. In DNA, the CDR3 is TGCGCCAGCAGATTCGGGACGAACACCGGGGAGCTGTTTTTT. As protein: CASRFGTNTGELFF.